The rows below give T cell receptor beta chains drawn from one sample of a study of molecular identifiers for immune sequencing clone quantification. TCRdb passed the PCR reads through MiXCR, listing each CDR3 protein once. Seen here are hundreds of thousands of distinct CDR3 sequences, about a quarter observed once, and the top ten hold about 0.74%. Sequences were obtained from naive CD8+ T cells from blood, with Jurkat cell RNA spiked in. The source is a human donor in good health. Some libraries in this study had Jurkat cell RNA spiked in. The CDR3 runs from the conserved cysteine through the conserved F or W.

J gene | V gene | CDR3 protein
TRBJ1-6 | TRBV3-1 | CASSQVLGQLISNSPLHF
TRBJ2-1 | TRBV24-1 | CATSDSGRNEQFF
TRBJ2-5 | TRBV12-3/TRBV12-4 | CASSPPGAGGETQYF
TRBJ2-7 | TRBV10-3 | CAISDLLDYEQYF
TRBJ2-7 | TRBV7-7 | CASSPYPDRGYEQYF
TRBJ2-7 | TRBV30 | CAWSGSYEQYF
TRBJ2-5 | TRBV2 | CASSDSTIGDQETQYF
TRBJ1-6 | TRBV7-9 | CASSLATGTDSPLHF
TRBJ2-3 | TRBV12-3/TRBV12-4 | CASSGFITADTQYF
TRBJ1-1 | TRBV20-1 | CSARDWSGYTEAFF
TRBJ2-6 | TRBV7-9 | CVSSSPGQGSGANVLTF
TRBJ2-1 | TRBV7-9 | CASSLSSRDRSRDDEQFF
TRBJ2-3 | TRBV11-2 | CASSVGPMLGQYF
TRBJ2-7 | TRBV7-2 | CASRPGITYEQYF
TRBJ2-5 | TRBV12-3/TRBV12-4 | CAGSLVRQETQYF
TRBJ2-1 | TRBV30 | CAWSDHNEQFF
TRBJ2-7 | TRBV27 | CASSPSDRADEQYF
TRBJ2-7 | TRBV9 | CASSATGDSYEQYF